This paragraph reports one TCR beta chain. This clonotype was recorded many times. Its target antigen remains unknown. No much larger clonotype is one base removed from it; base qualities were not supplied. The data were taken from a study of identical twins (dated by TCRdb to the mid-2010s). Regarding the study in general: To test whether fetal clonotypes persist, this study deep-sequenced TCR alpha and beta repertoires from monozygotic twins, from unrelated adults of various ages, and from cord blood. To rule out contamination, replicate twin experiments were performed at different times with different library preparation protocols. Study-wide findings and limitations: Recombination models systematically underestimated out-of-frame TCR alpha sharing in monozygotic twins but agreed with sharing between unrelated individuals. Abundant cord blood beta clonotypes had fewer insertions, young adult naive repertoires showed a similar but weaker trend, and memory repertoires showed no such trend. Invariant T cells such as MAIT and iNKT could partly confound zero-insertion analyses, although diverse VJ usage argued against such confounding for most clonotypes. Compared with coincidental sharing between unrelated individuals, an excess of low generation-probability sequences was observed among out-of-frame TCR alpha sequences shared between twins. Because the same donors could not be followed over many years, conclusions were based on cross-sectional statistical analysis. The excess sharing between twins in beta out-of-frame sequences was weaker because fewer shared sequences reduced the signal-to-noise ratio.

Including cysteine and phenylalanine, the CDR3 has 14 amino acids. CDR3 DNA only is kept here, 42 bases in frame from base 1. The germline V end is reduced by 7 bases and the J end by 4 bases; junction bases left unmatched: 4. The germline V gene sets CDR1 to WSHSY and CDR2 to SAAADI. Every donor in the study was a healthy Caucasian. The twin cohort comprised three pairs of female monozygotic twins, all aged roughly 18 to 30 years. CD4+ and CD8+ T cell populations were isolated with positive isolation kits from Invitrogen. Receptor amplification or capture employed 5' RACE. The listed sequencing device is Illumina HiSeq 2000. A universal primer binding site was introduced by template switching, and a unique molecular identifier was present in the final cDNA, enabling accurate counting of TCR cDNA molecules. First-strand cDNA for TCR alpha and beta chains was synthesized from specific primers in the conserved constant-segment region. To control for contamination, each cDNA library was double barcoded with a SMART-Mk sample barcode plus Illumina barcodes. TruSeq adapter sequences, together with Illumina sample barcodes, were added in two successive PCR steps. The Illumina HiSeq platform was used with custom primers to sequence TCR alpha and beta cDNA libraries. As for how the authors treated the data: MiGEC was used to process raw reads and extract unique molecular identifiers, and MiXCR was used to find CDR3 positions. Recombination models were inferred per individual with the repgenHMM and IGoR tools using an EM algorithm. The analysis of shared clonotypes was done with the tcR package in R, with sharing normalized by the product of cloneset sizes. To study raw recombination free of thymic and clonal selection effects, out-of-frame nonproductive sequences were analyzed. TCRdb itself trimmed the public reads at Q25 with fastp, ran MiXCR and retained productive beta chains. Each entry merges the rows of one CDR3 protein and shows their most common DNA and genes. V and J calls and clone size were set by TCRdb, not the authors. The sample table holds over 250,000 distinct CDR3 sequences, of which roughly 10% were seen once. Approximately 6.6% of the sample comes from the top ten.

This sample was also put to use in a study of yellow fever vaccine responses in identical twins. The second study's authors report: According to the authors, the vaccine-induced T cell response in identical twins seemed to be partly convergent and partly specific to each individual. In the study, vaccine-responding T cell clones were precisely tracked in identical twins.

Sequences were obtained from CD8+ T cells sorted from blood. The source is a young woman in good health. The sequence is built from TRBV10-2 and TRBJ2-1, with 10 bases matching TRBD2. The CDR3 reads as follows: CASMRTSGYNEQFF. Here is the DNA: TGCGCCAGCATGAGGACTAGCGGATACAATGAGCAGTTCTTC.